This T cell receptor (beta chain) was recorded in a study of T cell responses to AZD1222 COVID-19 vaccine. The assay was immunoSEQ multiplex PCR, and TCRdb's table has in-frame clones only and misses some. The sample shows 150,000 or so clones, about nine tenths of them seen only once. Study results and caveats: Vaccine-related CD4 TCRs covered spike, predominating at 160-218 and 743-854.

V lost 0 bases and J lost 11, with 14 bases in between. Germline V gene data show CDR1 as MGHRA and CDR2 as YSYEKL. This CDR3 spans 13 amino acids. For this clone: Its antigen is currently unknown.

The clonotype originates from an adult in good health. V and J are TRBV4-1 and TRBJ2-7; maybe TRBD2 (5 bases). Source: peripheral blood, taken on day 0 of AZD1222 vaccination. CDR3 DNA sequence: TGCGCCAGCAGCCAAGATAGGCAGACCGGGAAGTACTTC. This sequence encodes CASSQDRQTGKYF.